These 8 T cell receptor beta chains share one sample of origin, sequenced in a study of T cell changes during pregnancy in multiple sclerosis. This table comes from immunoSEQ multiplex PCR, and its TCRdb copy is limited to in-frame clones, with some not included. The repertoire holds fewer than 90,000 clones, with more than 80% as singletons. The sequencing used peripheral blood, collected in the second trimester of pregnancy. The receptors come from a female donor with multiple sclerosis, enrolled in a pregnancy study.

This chain links TRBV5-1 with TRBJ2-1; TRBD2 might be the D (5 bases). Between the trimmed V and J ends, which lost 5 bases and 9 bases, there was a span of 24 bases. CDR1 is SGHRS, CDR2 YFSETQ, per germline. This CDR3 has 16 residues. CDR3 bases: TGCGCCAGCAGTGGGAGACTACCGGCCGCCGGTGGTGAGCAGTTCTTC. Its translation is CASSGRLPAAGGEQFF.

V usage is TRBV5-1 and J usage is TRBJ2-7; 10 bases agree with TRBD2. The CDR3 length is 17 residues. V trimming: 0 bases; J trimming: 4 bases; junction bases outside the gene matches: 10. Germline CDR1 is SGHRS and CDR2 is YFSETQ. The CDR3 loop reads CASSLARAAGGMYEQYF. CDR3 bases: TGCGCCAGCAGCTTGGCTCGTGCAGCGGGGGGGATGTACGAGCAGTACTTC.

This clone was observed a single time. The chain uses TRBV5-1 and TRBJ1-4, with TRBD1 matching over 8 bases. The CDR3 totals 17 residues. J lost 1 base, V lost 0 bases, and 5 bases had no gene match. Germline V gene sequence: CDR1 SGHRS, CDR2 YFSETQ. This CDR3 reads CASSLAPGQGTNEKLFF. DNA of the CDR3: TGCGCCAGCAGCTTGGCCCCCGGACAGGGAACTAATGAAAAACTGTTTTTT. Together with reference TRBV5-1 and TRBJ1-4, the CDR3 gives the full variable domain: KAGVTQTPRYLIKTRGQQVTLSCSPISGHRSVSWYQQTPGQGLQFLFEYFSETQRNKGNFPGRFSGRQFSNSRSEMNVSTLELGDSALYLCASSLAPGQGTNEKLFFGSGTQLSVL.

This chain uses TRBV11-3 with TRBJ2-7, with 11 bases fitting TRBD2. V lost 2 bases, J lost 2 bases, and 11 bases stayed unmatched. Germline CDR1 reads SGHNT; CDR2 reads YENEEA. The CDR3 totals 18 residues. In nucleotides, the CDR3 is TGTGCCAGCAGCTTACCCCGCGCCGGGACTAGCGGCCCCTACGAGCAGTACTTC. It translates to CASSLPRAGTSGPYEQYF.

The chain couples TRBV7-9 to TRBJ2-3; 13 nucleotides align to TRBD2. With 4 bases clipped from V and 0 bases from J, the junction kept 1 base outside the gene matches. This CDR3 has 16 amino acids. Germline V lookup: CDR1 SEHNR, CDR2 FQNEAQ (reference sequence). CDR3 sequence: CASSSTSGRSTDTQYF. CDR3 sequence (DNA): TGTGCCAGCAGCTCGACTAGCGGGAGGAGCACAGATACGCAGTATTTT. The whole variable domain, filled in from reference TRBV7-9 and TRBJ2-3, reads DTGVSQNPRHKITKRGQNVTFRCDPISEHNRLYWYRQTLGQGPEFLTYFQNEAQLEKSRLLSDRFSAERPKGSFSTLEIQRTEQGDSAMYLCASSSTSGRSTDTQYFGPGTRLTVL.

This chain connects TRBV6-1 to TRBJ2-3; the D is unclear. The germline V gene has CDR1 MNHNS and CDR2 SASEGT. Trimming cost V 3 bases and J 1 base, with 8 bases left between them. The CDR3 spans 14 residues. The CDR3 nucleotides read TGTGCCAGCAGTGACCGACTGCGCACAGATACGCAGTATTTT. Its translation is CASSDRLRTDTQYF.

This rearrangement joins TRBV5-1 to TRBJ1-1, with D possibly being TRBD1 (5 bases). Germline V lookup: CDR1 SGHRS, CDR2 YFSETQ. The CDR3 runs to 15 residues. V lost 0 bases, J lost 0 bases, and 9 bases lay in between. The CDR3 is CASSLGLDMNTEAFF. The CDR3 nucleotides are TGCGCCAGCAGCTTGGGCCTGGACATGAACACTGAAGCTTTCTTT.

The chain joins TRBV4-1 to TRBJ1-1; perhaps TRBD1 as D (5 bases). The germline V gene encodes CDR1 MGHRA and CDR2 YSYEKL. Trimming removed 5 bases at V and 0 bases at J, with 13 bases between. The CDR3 is 15 amino acids. The CDR3 DNA reads as TGCGCCAGCAGCGCTTTACAGGAATTGAACACTGAAGCTTTCTTT. Its translation: CASSALQELNTEAFF.